Listed below are T cell receptor beta chains from one sample, sequenced in a study of blood T cell repertoires in COVID-19. Only in-frame clones appear in the TCRdb table, and some are missing; sequencing was by immunoSEQ multiplex PCR. The sample carries over 50,000 clones, roughly 80% recorded once. Sequences were obtained from PBMCs or T cells enriched from blood (not recorded which). The receptors stem from a woman between 40 and 55 years old with acute COVID-19. CDR3s include the opening cysteine and the closing phenylalanine or tryptophan. D genes are given only for firm matches. Some rows mark clone size as missing; the rest say once, few, many or name a class of expanded clone.

-	TRBV28	TRBD2	TRBJ2-1	TGTGCCAGCACCTGGGGGGGAACCAGCAATGAGCAGTTCTTC	CASTWGGTSNEQFF
-	TRBV7-9	-	TRBJ2-2	TGTGCCAGCAGCTCCCAGGTTGGCAGGGCCGGGGAGCTGTTTTTT	CASSSQVGRAGELFF
-	TRBV9	-	TRBJ2-7	TGTGCCAGCAGCATGGACATCGGGGAGCAGTACTTC	CASSMDIGEQYF
-	TRBV28	TRBD1	TRBJ1-2	TGTGCCAGCAGTCCGCGGACAGGCGTTGGCTACACCTTC	CASSPRTGVGYTF
-	TRBV19	TRBD2	TRBJ2-3	TGTGCCAGTACCCTGGCGGGGGCAGATACGCAGTATTTT	CASTLAGADTQYF
-	TRBV3-1/TRBV3-2	TRBD2	TRBJ2-3	TGTGCCAGCAGCCAACGGGGGGACGGCACAGATACGCAGTATTTT	CASSQRGDGTDTQYF
-	TRBV7-6	-	TRBJ1-1	TGTGCCAGCAGCTCGAGGGGGGGCCTGAACACTGAAGCTTTCTTT	CASSSRGGLNTEAFF
-	TRBV11-2	TRBD1	TRBJ2-1	TGTGCCAGCAGCCTCAGGACAGGGGGCAATGAGCAGTTCTTC	CASSLRTGGNEQFF
few	TRBV5-1	TRBD1	TRBJ2-1	TGCGCCAGCAGTCGTACGGACAGGGTAAGCTCCTACAATGAGCAGTTCTTC	CASSRTDRVSSYNEQFF
once	TRBV2	TRBD1	TRBJ2-2	TGTGCCAGCAGTAAGGGACAGGGAAACACCGGGGAGCTGTTTTTT	CASSKGQGNTGELFF